This TCR beta chain was found in a study of shared clonotypes between healthy human individuals. Study outcomes and limitations: Incomplete sequencing of sorted subsets was indicated by rarefaction despite large depth.

For this clone: Its cognate antigen is unknown.

V shed 1 base, J shed 6 bases, and the junction held 16 bases outside the gene matches. Germline CDR1 is SEHNR and CDR2 is FQNEAQ (reference sequence). The CDR3 extends over 18 amino acids. The method was immunoSEQ multiplex PCR; TCRdb's version includes in-frame clones alone and lacks a portion of them. Here the sample spans under 1,100,000 clones, 65% to 75% being singletons. This TCR was recovered from a man aged 18 to 35 in good health. The source material was memory CD4+ T cells sorted from blood. Subset given: CD45RA-negative fraction. This chain connects TRBV7-9 to TRBJ2-3; 7 bases match TRBD2. DNA for the CDR3: TGTGCCAGCAGCTTAGGCGGACCCATGGGAGGGAAGGAGGATACGCAGTATTTT. Its protein product is CASSLGGPMGGKEDTQYF. Full variable domain (missing parts from reference TRBV7-9 and TRBJ2-3): DTGVSQNPRHKITKRGQNVTFRCDPISEHNRLYWYRQTLGQGPEFLTYFQNEAQLEKSRLLSDRFSAERPKGSFSTLEIQRTEQGDSAMYLCASSLGGPMGGKEDTQYFGPGTRLTVL.